The clone carrying this TCR beta chain was observed a few times. These data originate in a study of shared clonotypes between healthy human individuals. This was a deep-level run. Generated by immunoSEQ multiplex PCR, the TCRdb table keeps only in-frame clones and is missing some. The data hold approximately 1,000,000 clones, with around three quarters observed a single time. It was into CD45RA+ naive and CD45RA-negative memory subsets that the CD4+ cells were split. The CDR3 consists of 12 residues. Trimming removed 4 bases from V and 3 bases from J, with 7 bases in between. Germline V gives CDR1 SNHLY, CDR2 FYNNEI.

Sequenced input: memory CD4+ T cells from PBMCs. The sample's subset: CD45RA-negative fraction. This TCR derives from a man younger than 35 in good health. Some clones in this sample may be carry-over from other donors' samples. The V gene is TRBV2, the J gene TRBJ2-7, with unresolved D. The CDR3 DNA follows: TGTGCCAGCAGTGTGGCGGACTACGAGCAGTACTTC. Amino acid sequence: CASSVADYEQYF.